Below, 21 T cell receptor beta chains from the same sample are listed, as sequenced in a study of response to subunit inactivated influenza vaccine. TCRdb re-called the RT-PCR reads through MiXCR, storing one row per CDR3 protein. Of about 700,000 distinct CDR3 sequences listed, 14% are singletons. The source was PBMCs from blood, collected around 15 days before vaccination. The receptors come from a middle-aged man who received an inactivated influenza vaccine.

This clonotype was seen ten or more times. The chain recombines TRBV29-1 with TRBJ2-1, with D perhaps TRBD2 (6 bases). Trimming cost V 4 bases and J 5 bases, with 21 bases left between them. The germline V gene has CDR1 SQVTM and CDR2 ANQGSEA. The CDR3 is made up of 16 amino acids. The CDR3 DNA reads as TGCAGCGTTGTGCCCGTTTGGGGCGGGATAGACAATGAGCAGTTCTTC. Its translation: CSVVPVWGGIDNEQFF.

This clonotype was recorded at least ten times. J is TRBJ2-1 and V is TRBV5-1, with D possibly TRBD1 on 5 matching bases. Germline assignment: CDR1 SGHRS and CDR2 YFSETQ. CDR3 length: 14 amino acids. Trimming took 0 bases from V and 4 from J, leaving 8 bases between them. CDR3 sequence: CASSLETAYNEQFF. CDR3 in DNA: TGCGCCAGCAGCTTGGAGACAGCTTACAATGAGCAGTTCTTC.

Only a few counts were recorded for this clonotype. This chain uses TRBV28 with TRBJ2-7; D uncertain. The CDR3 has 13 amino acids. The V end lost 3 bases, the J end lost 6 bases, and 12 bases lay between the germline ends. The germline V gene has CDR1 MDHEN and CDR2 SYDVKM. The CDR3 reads CASSFTPVAEQYF. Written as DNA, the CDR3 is TGTGCCAGCAGTTTCACCCCAGTCGCCGAGCAGTACTTC.

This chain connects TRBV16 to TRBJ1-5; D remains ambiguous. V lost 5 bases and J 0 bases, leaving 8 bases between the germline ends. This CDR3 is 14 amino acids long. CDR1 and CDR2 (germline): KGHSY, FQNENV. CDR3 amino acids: CASSSDYSNQPQHF. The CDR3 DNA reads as TGTGCCAGCAGCTCCGATTATAGCAATCAGCCCCAGCATTTT.

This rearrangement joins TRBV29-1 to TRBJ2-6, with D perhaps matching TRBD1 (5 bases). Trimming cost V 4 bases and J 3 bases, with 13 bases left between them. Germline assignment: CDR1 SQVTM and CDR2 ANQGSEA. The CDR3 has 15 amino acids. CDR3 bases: TGCAGCGTTGTTACACCCAGGGATGGGGCCAACGTCCTGACTTTC. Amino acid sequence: CSVVTPRDGANVLTF.

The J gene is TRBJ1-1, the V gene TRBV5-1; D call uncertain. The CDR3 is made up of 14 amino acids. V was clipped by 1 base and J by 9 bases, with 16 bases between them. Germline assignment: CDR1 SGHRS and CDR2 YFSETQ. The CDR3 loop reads CASSLFLGAAKAFF. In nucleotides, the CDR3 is TGCGCCAGCAGCTTGTTTCTAGGCGCTGCTAAAGCTTTCTTT.

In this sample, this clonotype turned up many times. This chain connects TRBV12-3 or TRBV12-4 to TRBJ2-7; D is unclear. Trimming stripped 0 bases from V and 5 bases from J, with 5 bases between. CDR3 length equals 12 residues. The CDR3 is CASSLASDEQYF. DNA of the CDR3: TGTGCCAGCAGTTTAGCGTCCGACGAGCAGTACTTC.

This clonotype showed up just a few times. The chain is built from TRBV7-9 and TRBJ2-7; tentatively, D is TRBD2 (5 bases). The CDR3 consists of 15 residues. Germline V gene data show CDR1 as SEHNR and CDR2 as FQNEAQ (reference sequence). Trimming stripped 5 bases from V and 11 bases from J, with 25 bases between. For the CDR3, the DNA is TGTGCCAGCAGCAAAATCTATGACGTTGAAATGCGGGAGTACTTC. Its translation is CASSKIYDVEMREYF.

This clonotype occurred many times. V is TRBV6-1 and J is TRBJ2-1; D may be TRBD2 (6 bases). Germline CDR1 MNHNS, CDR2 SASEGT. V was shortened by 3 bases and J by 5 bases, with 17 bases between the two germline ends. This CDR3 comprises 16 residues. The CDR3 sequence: CASSDVWRAGHNEQFF. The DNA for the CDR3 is TGTGCCAGCAGTGATGTCTGGAGGGCGGGCCACAATGAGCAGTTCTTC.

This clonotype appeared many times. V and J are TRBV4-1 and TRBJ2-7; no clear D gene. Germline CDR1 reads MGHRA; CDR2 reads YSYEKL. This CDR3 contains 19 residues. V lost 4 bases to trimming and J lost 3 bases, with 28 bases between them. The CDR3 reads CASSPLGIPRPRAGYEQYF. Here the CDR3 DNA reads TGCGCCAGCAGCCCATTGGGGATCCCGCGTCCTAGAGCTGGCTACGAGCAGTACTTC.

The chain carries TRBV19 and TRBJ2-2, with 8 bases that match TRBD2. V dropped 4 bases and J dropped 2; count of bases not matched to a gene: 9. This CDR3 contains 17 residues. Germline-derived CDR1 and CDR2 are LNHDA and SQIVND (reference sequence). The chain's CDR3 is CASSRGLASTNTGELFF. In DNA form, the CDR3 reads TGTGCCAGTAGTAGAGGACTAGCCTCGACTAACACCGGGGAGCTGTTTTTT.

For the CDR3, the DNA is TGTGCCAGCAGTGAACCCCTGACAGGGAACTATGGCTACACCTTC. Amino acid sequence: CASSEPLTGNYGYTF. V usage is TRBV6-1 and J usage is TRBJ1-2; 7 nucleotides line up with TRBD1. V was pared by 2 bases and J by 2 bases, with 5 bases of the junction left unmatched. This CDR3 has 15 amino acids. CDR1 and CDR2 (germline): MNHNS, SASEGT.

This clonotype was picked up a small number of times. The DNA for the CDR3 is TGTGCCAGAAGGACAGGGTATAGAGAGACCCAGTACTTC. Protein sequence: CARRTGYRETQYF. The chain joins TRBV21-1 to TRBJ2-5; the D call in the table, TRBD1, was not verified against the DNA. TRBV21-1 is tagged as a pseudogene. This CDR3 contains 13 residues.

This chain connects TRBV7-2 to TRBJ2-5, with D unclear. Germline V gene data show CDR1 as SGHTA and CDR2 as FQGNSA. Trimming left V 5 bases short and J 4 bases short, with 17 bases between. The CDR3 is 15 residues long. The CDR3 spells CASSPSPGWAETQYF. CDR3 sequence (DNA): TGTGCCAGCAGCCCCTCACCTGGGTGGGCAGAGACCCAGTACTTC.

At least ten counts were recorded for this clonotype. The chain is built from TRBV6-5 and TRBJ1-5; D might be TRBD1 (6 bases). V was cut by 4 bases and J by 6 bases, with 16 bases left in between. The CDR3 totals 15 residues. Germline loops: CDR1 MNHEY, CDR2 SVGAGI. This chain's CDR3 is CASSFSGGAGQPQHF. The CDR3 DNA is TGTGCCAGCAGTTTCTCCGGGGGCGCGGGTCAGCCCCAGCATTTT.

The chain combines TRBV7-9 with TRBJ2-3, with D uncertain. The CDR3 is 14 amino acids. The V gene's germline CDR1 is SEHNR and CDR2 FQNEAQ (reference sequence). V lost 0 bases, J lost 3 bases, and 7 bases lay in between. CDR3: CASSLATVTDTQYF. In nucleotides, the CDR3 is TGTGCCAGCAGCTTAGCCACCGTTACAGATACGCAGTATTTT.

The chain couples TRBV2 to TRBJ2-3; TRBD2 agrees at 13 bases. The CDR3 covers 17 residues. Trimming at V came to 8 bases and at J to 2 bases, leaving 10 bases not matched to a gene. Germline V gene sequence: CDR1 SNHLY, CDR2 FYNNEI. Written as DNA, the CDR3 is TGTGCCAGCCGTAAAGGACTAGCGGGAGCCTTCACAGATACGCAGTATTTT. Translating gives CASRKGLAGAFTDTQYF.

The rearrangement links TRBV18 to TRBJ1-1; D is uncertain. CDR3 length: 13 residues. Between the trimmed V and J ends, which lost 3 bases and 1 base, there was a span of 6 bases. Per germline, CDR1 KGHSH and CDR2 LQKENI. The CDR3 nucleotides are TGTGCCAGCTCACCCAACAGGAACACTGAAGCTTTCTTT. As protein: CASSPNRNTEAFF.

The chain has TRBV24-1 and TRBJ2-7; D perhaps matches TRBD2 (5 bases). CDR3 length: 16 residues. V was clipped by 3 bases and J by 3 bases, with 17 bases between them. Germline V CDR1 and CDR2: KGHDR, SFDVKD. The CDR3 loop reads CATSDPRTGRSYEQYF. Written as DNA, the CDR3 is TGTGCCACCAGTGATCCCCGGACTGGAAGAAGCTACGAGCAGTACTTC.

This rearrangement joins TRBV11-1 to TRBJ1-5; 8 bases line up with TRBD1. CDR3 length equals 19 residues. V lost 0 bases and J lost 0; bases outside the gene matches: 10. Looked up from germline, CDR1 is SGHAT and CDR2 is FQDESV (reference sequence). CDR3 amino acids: CASSLAGTGLLYSNQPQHF. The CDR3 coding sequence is TGTGCCAGCAGCTTAGCGGGGACAGGCCTGTTATATAGCAATCAGCCCCAGCATTTT.

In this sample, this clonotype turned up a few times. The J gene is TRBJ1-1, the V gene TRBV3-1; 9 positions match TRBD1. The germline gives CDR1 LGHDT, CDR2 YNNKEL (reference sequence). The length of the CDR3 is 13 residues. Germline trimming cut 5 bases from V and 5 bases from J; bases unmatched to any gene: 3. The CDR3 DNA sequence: TGTGCCAGCAGCGGACAGGGGAAGACTGAAGCTTTCTTT. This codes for CASSGQGKTEAFF.